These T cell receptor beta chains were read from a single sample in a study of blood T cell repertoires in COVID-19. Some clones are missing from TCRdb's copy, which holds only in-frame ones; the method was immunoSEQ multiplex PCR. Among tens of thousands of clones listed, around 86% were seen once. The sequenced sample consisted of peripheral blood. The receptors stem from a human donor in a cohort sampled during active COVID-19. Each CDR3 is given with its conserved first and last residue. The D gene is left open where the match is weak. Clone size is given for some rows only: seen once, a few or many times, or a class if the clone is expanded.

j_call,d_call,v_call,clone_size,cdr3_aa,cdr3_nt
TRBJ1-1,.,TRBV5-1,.,CASSSSVNTEAFF,TGCGCCAGCAGCTCTTCGGTTAACACTGAAGCTTTCTTT
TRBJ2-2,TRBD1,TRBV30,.,CACTFRDRGTGELFF,TGTGCCTGTACATTCCGGGACAGGGGGACCGGGGAGCTGTTTTTT
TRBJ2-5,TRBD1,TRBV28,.,CASRVGTGALQETQYF,TGTGCCAGCAGGGTGGGGACAGGGGCCCTCCAAGAGACCCAGTACTTC
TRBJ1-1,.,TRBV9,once,CASSYGQSTEAFF,TGTGCCAGCAGCTACGGACAGTCCACTGAAGCTTTCTTT
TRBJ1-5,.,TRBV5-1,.,CASSLGANQPQHF,TGCGCCAGCAGCTTGGGGGCCAATCAGCCCCAGCATTTT
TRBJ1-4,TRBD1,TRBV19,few,CASSRRTGANEKLFF,TGTGCCAGTAGTAGGAGGACAGGGGCTAATGAAAAACTGTTTTTT
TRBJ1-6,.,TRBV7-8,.,CASSFTGGAYNSPLHF,TGTGCCAGCAGCTTCACGGGGGGAGCCTATAATTCACCCCTCCACTTT
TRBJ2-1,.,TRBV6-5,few,CASSLQGSYNEQFF,TGTGCCAGCAGTCTCCAGGGAAGTTACAATGAGCAGTTCTTC
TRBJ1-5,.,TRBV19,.,CASSLGQLNQPQHF,TGTGCCAGTAGCCTAGGACAGCTCAATCAGCCCCAGCATTTT
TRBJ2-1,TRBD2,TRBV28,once,CASSLPGLAGNNEQFF,TGTGCCAGCAGTCTCCCGGGACTAGCGGGGAACAATGAGCAGTTCTTC
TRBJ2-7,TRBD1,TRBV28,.,CASSLLLGQGRAYEQYF,TGTGCCAGCAGTTTACTTTTAGGACAGGGGCGTGCCTACGAGCAGTACTTC
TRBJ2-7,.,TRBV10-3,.,CAISESRTSYYEQYF,TGTGCCATCAGTGAGTCGCGAACTAGCTACTACGAGCAGTACTTC
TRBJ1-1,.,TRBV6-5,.,CAGSGSTEAFF,TGTGCCGGTTCAGGGTCCACTGAAGCTTTCTTT
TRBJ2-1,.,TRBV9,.,CASSRRAGAGNEQFF,TGTGCCAGCAGCCGTAGAGCTGGAGCTGGGAATGAGCAGTTCTTC
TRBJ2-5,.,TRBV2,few,CASRGRQGKETQYF,TGTGCCAGCAGGGGGCGGCAGGGAAAAGAGACCCAGTACTTC
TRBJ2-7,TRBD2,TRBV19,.,CASSLGGSGRSGEQYF,TGTGCCAGTAGCTTGGGTGGGAGCGGGAGAAGCGGCGAGCAGTACTTC
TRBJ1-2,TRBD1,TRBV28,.,CASSLDRGRSGYTF,TGTGCCAGCAGTTTAGACAGGGGGCGCAGTGGCTACACCTTC
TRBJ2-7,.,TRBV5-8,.,CASSLRGGYEQYF,TGTGCCAGCAGCTTGCGGGGAGGATACGAGCAGTACTTC
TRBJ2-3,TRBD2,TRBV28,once,CASLTPAGGPYTQYF,TGTGCCAGCCTAACCCCAGCGGGAGGGCCTTATACGCAGTATTTT
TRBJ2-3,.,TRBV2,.,CASLTLYEEVTDTQYF,TGTGCCAGCTTAACCCTTTATGAAGAGGTCACAGATACGCAGTATTTT
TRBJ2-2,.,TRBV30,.,CARGLTGELFF,TGTGCCCGCGGGTTGACCGGGGAGCTGTTTTTT
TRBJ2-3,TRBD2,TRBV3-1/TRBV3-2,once,CASSRAGAPDTQYF,TGTGCCAGCAGCCGAGCGGGAGCTCCAGATACGCAGTATTTT
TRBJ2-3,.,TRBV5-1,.,CASSLGVSTDTQYF,TGCGCCAGCAGCTTGGGAGTTTCCACAGATACGCAGTATTTT
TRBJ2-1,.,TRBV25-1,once,CASSRGGAGEQFF,TGTGCCAGCAGCCGAGGGGGGGCTGGGGAGCAGTTCTTC
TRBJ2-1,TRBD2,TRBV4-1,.,CASSQRGTSGKYNEQFF,TGCGCCAGCAGCCAACGAGGTACTAGCGGAAAATACAATGAGCAGTTCTTC
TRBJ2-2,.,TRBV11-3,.,CASSSLTSGLGELFF,TGTGCCAGCAGCTCCCTGACAAGCGGCCTAGGGGAGCTGTTTTTT
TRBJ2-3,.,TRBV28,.,CASSLQTRGARGGGDTQYF,TGTGCCAGCAGTTTACAAACTCGGGGGGCGCGAGGAGGAGGAGATACGCAGTATTTT
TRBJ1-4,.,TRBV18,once,CASSPAVLGNEKLFF,TGTGCCAGCTCACCGGCAGTTCTTGGTAATGAAAAACTGTTTTTT
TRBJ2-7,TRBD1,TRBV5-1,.,CASSLRQGWYEQYF,TGCGCCAGCAGCCTTCGACAGGGGTGGTACGAGCAGTACTTC
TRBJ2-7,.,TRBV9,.,CASSSPTAERSYEQYF,TGTGCCAGCAGTTCTCCAACGGCGGAGCGCTCCTACGAGCAGTACTTC
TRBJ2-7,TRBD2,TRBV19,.,CASSREGGKYEQYF,TGTGCCAGTAGTCGGGAGGGGGGCAAATACGAGCAGTACTTC
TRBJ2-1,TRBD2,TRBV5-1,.,CASSLVGPSGSRGVNEQFF,TGCGCCAGCAGCTTGGTCGGGCCTAGCGGGAGCAGGGGTGTAAATGAGCAGTTCTTC
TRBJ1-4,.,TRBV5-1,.,CASSVGRGTNEKLFF,TGCGCCAGCAGTGTGGGGCGGGGAACTAATGAAAAACTGTTTTTT
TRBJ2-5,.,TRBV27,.,CASSYGQTKETQYF,TGTGCCAGCAGTTACGGACAGACCAAAGAGACCCAGTACTTC
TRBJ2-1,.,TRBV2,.,CASSDGGNSYNEQFF,TGTGCCAGCAGTGACGGGGGAAACTCCTACAATGAGCAGTTCTTC
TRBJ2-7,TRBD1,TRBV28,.,CASSSGQAPYEQYF,TGTGCCAGCAGTTCTGGACAGGCCCCCTACGAGCAGTACTTC
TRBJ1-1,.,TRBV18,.,CASTPLGQNTEAFF,TGTGCCAGCACGCCGCTTGGGCAGAACACTGAAGCTTTCTTT
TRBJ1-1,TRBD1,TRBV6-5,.,CASRWTGPLNTEAFF,TGTGCCAGCAGGTGGACAGGCCCTCTGAACACTGAAGCTTTCTTT
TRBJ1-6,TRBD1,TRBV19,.,CASSILDRGYSPLHF,TGTGCCAGTAGTATTTTGGACAGGGGATATTCACCCCTCCACTTT
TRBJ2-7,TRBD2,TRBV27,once,CASSLSGGTHEQYF,TGTGCCAGCAGTTTATCCGGGGGGACCCACGAGCAGTACTTC